Below are 26 T cell receptor beta chains sequenced from a single sample in a study of blood T cell repertoires in COVID-19 (dated by TCRdb to 2020 to 2022). Libraries were constructed by the immunoSEQ multiplex PCR assay. As stored in TCRdb, this immuneACCESS dataset retains in-frame rearrangements with V and J assigned. A fraction of the clones does not appear; measured against another copy, unresolved V genes explain less than half of the discrepancy, and the remainder lacks a known reason. The sample has about 400,000 clones on record, around 86% of them singletons. The top ten hold over 1.1% of the sample. The source material was peripheral blood. These receptors originate from a woman aged 30 to 39 with active or convalescent COVID-19.

The genes are TRBV2 and TRBJ2-1, with a possible D match to TRBD2 (7 bases). CDR1 and CDR2 (germline): SNHLY, FYNNEI. The CDR3 spans 11 residues. The V end was cut by 8 bases, the J end by 10 bases, with 12 bases between. The chain's CDR3 is CASQSGTEQFF. CDR3 sequence (DNA): TGTGCCAGCCAGAGCGGGACAGAGCAGTTCTTC.

J is TRBJ1-5 and V is TRBV4-1; a weak D match, TRBD1 (5 bases). The V gene lost 4 bases and the J gene lost 0 bases, with 10 bases spanning the gap. CDR1 is MGHRA, CDR2 YSYEKL, per germline. This CDR3 is 15 amino acids long. In DNA form, the CDR3 reads TGCGCCAGCAGCCTAGGGACTGTTAGCAATCAGCCCCAGCATTTT. It yields the protein CASSLGTVSNQPQHF.

The V call is TRBV7-9, the J call TRBJ2-7; D is possibly TRBD2 (5 bases). Germline V gene sequence: CDR1 SEHNR, CDR2 FQNEAQ (reference sequence). The CDR3 is 15 residues long. Between the trimmed V and J ends, which lost 2 bases and 3 bases, there was a span of 14 bases. CDR3 bases: TGTGCCAGCAGCTTATCTGGGAGCCACGGCTACGAGCAGTACTTC. Translation: CASSLSGSHGYEQYF.

This clone is a singleton in its sample. The gene calls are TRBV18 and TRBJ1-4; unclear D gene. Per germline, CDR1 KGHSH and CDR2 LQKENI. Trimming removed 3 bases at V and 0 bases at J, with 14 bases between. The CDR3 has 17 amino acids. The CDR3 here is CASSPAQPPATNEKLFF. CDR3 sequence (DNA): TGTGCCAGCTCACCGGCACAGCCGCCTGCAACTAATGAAAAACTGTTTTTT.

V usage is TRBV5-4 and J usage is TRBJ2-1; 11 nucleotides align to TRBD2. The CDR3 extends over 16 amino acids. Germline CDR1 and CDR2: SGHNT and YYREEE (reference sequence). The ends lost 4 bases at V and 2 bases at J; junction bases unmatched: 5. CDR3 nucleotide sequence: TGTGCCAGCAGCCCAAGGACTAGCGGGCCCTACAATGAGCAGTTCTTC. Its translation: CASSPRTSGPYNEQFF.

This clone is a singleton in its sample. At the DNA level, this CDR3 is encoded by other sequences in the same sample as well. The V gene is TRBV29-1, the J gene TRBJ2-2; 9 bases are shared with TRBD2. Germline CDR1 and CDR2: SQVTM and ANQGSEA. CDR3 size: 15 residues. The J segment lost 0 bases and the V segment lost 4 bases, leaving 3 bases of the junction unmatched. This CDR3 is CSVVGLASNTGELFF. The CDR3 nucleotides read TGCAGCGTTGTGGGACTAGCATCGAACACCGGGGAGCTGTTTTTT.

V usage is TRBV7-2 and J usage is TRBJ1-2, with 8 bases fitting TRBD1. The CDR3 is 14 residues long. V was clipped by 5 bases and J by 4 bases; unmatched bases: 6. CDR1 SGHTA and CDR2 FQGNSA come from the germline V gene. The CDR3 protein is CASSAITGGYGYTF. CDR3 DNA: TGTGCCAGCAGCGCCATTACAGGGGGCTATGGCTACACCTTC.

This clone has a single count. J is TRBJ2-1 and V is TRBV9, with 8 bases that match TRBD2. V shed 0 bases and J 2 bases; nucleotides not matched to a gene: 4. CDR3 length: 16 amino acids. Germline V gene lookup returns CDR1 SGDLS and CDR2 YYNGEE. The CDR3 sequence is CASSVGTSGTYNEQFF. In DNA form, the CDR3 reads TGTGCCAGCAGCGTAGGAACTAGCGGTACCTACAATGAGCAGTTCTTC.

This clone was detected only once. V usage is TRBV24-1 and J usage is TRBJ2-1; TRBD2 matches 11 bases. V trimming: 4 bases; J trimming: 8 bases; junction bases outside the gene matches: 9. Per germline, CDR1 KGHDR and CDR2 SFDVKD. The CDR3 totals 16 residues. CDR3 bases: TGTGCCACCAGTGACGTGACTAGCGGGGCCAGGGATGAGCAGTTCTTC. This encodes CATSDVTSGARDEQFF.

The CDR3 DNA reads as TGTGCCAGCAGCTCCCGGACTAGCGGGGGTTACCAAGAGACCCAGTACTTC. This gives the protein CASSSRTSGGYQETQYF. V usage is TRBV13 and J usage is TRBJ2-5, with TRBD2 matching 13 bases. Trimming took 4 bases from V and 0 from J; bases not matched to a gene: 5. The CDR3 has 17 residues. Germline V gives CDR1 PRHDT, CDR2 FYEKMQ (reference sequence).

This clone was seen only once. The rearrangement joins TRBV18 to TRBJ1-5; 9 bases map to TRBD1. J lost 5 bases, V lost 4 bases, and 6 bases had no gene match. The CDR3 has 15 residues. Germline assignment: CDR1 KGHSH and CDR2 LQKENI. The CDR3 coding sequence is TGTGCCAGCTCACAGACGGGACAGGGCGATCAGCCCCAGCATTTT. This codes for CASSQTGQGDQPQHF.

As concerns this clone: Other DNA sequences from this sample encode an identical CDR3 as well. The chain couples TRBV5-4 to TRBJ2-7, with D possibly TRBD1 on 5 matching bases. V lost 0 bases, J lost 4 bases, and 5 bases lay in between. The germline V gene encodes CDR1 SGHNT and CDR2 YYREEE (reference sequence). CDR3 length equals 12 residues. The DNA of the CDR3 is TGTGCCAGCAGCTTGGACAGGTACGAGCAGTACTTC. This codes for CASSLDRYEQYF.

J is TRBJ2-2 and V is TRBV7-9; the D is unclear. The V end was cut by 5 bases, the J end by 3 bases, with 7 bases between. This CDR3 has 13 amino acids. Germline-derived CDR1 and CDR2 are SEHNR and FQNEAQ (reference sequence). The CDR3 DNA reads TGTGCCAGCAGCCTCCGGGACACCGGGGAGCTGTTTTTT. Its protein is CASSLRDTGELFF.

For this clone: The same CDR3 is also encoded by other DNA sequences in this sample. CDR3 region: CASSQLAGGRTGELFF. The CDR3 DNA reads TGTGCCAGCAGCCAGTTAGCGGGGGGCCGTACCGGGGAGCTGTTTTTT. The genes are TRBV3-1 (or the pseudogene TRBV3-2) and TRBJ2-2, with 10 bases lining up with TRBD2. The CDR3 loop spans 16 amino acids. Trimming cost V 3 bases and J 5 bases; bases outside gene matches: 6. CDR1 is LGHDT and CDR2 is YNNKEL in the germline V gene (reference sequence).

The V call is TRBV7-8, the J call TRBJ2-2, with 7 bases that match TRBD2. The J segment lost 5 bases and the V segment lost 2 bases, leaving 8 bases of the junction unmatched. Germline V lookup: CDR1 SGHVS, CDR2 FQNEAQ. This CDR3 has 16 amino acids. The CDR3 region has the DNA TGTGCCAGCAGCTTAACGGGAGGTTTAGGAACCGGGGAGCTGTTTTTT. Protein sequence: CASSLTGGLGTGELFF.

This chain connects TRBV2 to TRBJ1-1; 8 nucleotides agree with TRBD1. CDR3 size: 13 residues. V lost 8 bases to trimming and J lost 3 bases; unmatched junction nucleotides: 5. CDR1 and CDR2 (germline): SNHLY, FYNNEI. The CDR3 sequence is CASGQGSDTEAFF. CDR3 sequence (DNA): TGTGCCAGCGGACAGGGTTCGGACACTGAAGCTTTCTTT. The complete variable domain, with remaining parts taken from reference TRBV2 and TRBJ1-1, reads EPEVTQTPSHQVTQMGQEVILRCVPISNHLYFYWYRQILGQKVEFLVSFYNNEISEKSEIFDDQFSVERPDGSNFTLKIRSTKLEDSAMYFCASGQGSDTEAFFGQGTRLTVV.

CDR3 loop: CASRTEQGDSNQPQHF. The CDR3 DNA follows: TGTGCCAGCAGGACAGAGCAGGGGGATAGCAATCAGCCCCAGCATTTT. The chain employs TRBV6-6 and TRBJ1-5; 7 bases are a match to TRBD1. CDR3 length: 16 residues. V lost 6 bases, J lost 0 bases, and 8 bases stayed unmatched. The V gene's germline CDR1 is MNHNY and CDR2 SVGAGI (reference sequence).

The chain uses TRBV12-3 or TRBV12-4 and TRBJ1-1; D is ambiguous. V gave up 0 bases and J gave up 8 bases, with 10 bases separating them. The CDR3 totals 13 residues. CDR3 amino acids: CASSLARSREAFF. The CDR3 DNA reads TGTGCCAGCAGTTTAGCGCGGAGTCGCGAAGCTTTCTTT.

V and J are TRBV5-1 and TRBJ2-1; TRBD2 aligns across 8 bases. Germline V gives CDR1 SGHRS, CDR2 YFSETQ. This CDR3 comprises 18 residues. Germline trimming cut 6 bases from V and 5 bases from J; bases unmatched to any gene: 19. The CDR3 coding sequence is TGCGCCAGCATTAGCGGGGTGTCCGGGGGTCCCCCACACAATGAGCAGTTCTTC. Translation gives CASISGVSGGPPHNEQFF.

This sequence joins TRBV10-3 and TRBJ1-2, with D tentatively TRBD1 (6 bases). V was pared by 7 bases and J by 2 bases, with 14 bases between. Looked up from germline, CDR1 is ENHRY and CDR2 is SYGVKD. The CDR3 sequence is 14 residues long. As DNA, the CDR3 is TGTGCCATCACCGGACCGGGACAAAACTATGGCTACACCTTC. Its protein is CAITGPGQNYGYTF.

The genes are TRBV4-1 and TRBJ2-1; TRBD2 matches at 11 bases. After removal of 6 bases from V and 0 bases from J, the junction contained 1 base not matched to a gene. The CDR3 extends over 15 amino acids. Per germline, CDR1 MGHRA and CDR2 YSYEKL. CDR3 in amino acids: CASRLAGDSYNEQFF. CDR3 bases: TGCGCCAGCAGACTAGCGGGAGACTCCTACAATGAGCAGTTCTTC.

This clone was counted a single time. V is TRBV10-1 and J is TRBJ2-7; D may be TRBD2 (6 bases). Germline lookup yields CDR1 WNHNN and CDR2 SYGVQD (reference sequence). The CDR3 extends over 13 amino acids. Trimming pared 8 bases from V and 5 bases from J, leaving 16 bases between. The CDR3 loop is CASGGVAVNEQYF. DNA of the CDR3: TGCGCCAGCGGCGGGGTAGCGGTAAACGAGCAGTACTTC.

This clone was seen a single time. The chain couples TRBV5-1 to TRBJ2-3, with a tentative D call TRBD1 (7 bases). CDR3 length equals 13 residues. Per the germline V gene, CDR1 is SGHRS and CDR2 is YFSETQ. V lost 4 bases to trimming and J lost 6 bases, with 12 bases between them. CDR3 region: CASSNAGGDTQYF. The CDR3 DNA follows: TGCGCCAGCAGCAACGCAGGGGGGGATACGCAGTATTTT.

V is TRBV5-1 and J is TRBJ2-3; D possibly corresponds to TRBD2 (6 bases). Germline V gives CDR1 SGHRS, CDR2 YFSETQ. This CDR3 has 15 amino acids. Between the trimmed V and J ends, which lost 3 bases and 0 bases, there was a span of 11 bases. CDR3 in DNA: TGCGCCAGCAGCTCTGCGGGACGTAGCACAGATACGCAGTATTTT. This translates into CASSSAGRSTDTQYF.

V gene TRBV19 combines with J gene TRBJ1-2; maybe TRBD1 (6 bases). The CDR3 covers 14 residues. The V end lost 5 bases, the J end lost 0 bases, and 10 bases lay between the germline ends. Per germline, CDR1 LNHDA and CDR2 SQIVND (reference sequence). CDR3 in amino acids: CASSGPGANYGYTF. CDR3 DNA sequence: TGTGCCAGTAGTGGGCCAGGGGCTAACTATGGCTACACCTTC.

The chain combines TRBV11-2 with TRBJ1-1; D uncertain. The CDR3 spans 13 residues. The V gene's germline CDR1 is SGHAT and CDR2 FQNNGV. V shed 5 bases and J shed 1 base, with 8 bases lying between them. CDR3 in amino acids: CASSRNRNTEAFF. In DNA form, the CDR3 reads TGTGCCAGCAGCCGCAACAGGAACACTGAAGCTTTCTTT.